The 20 T cell receptor beta chains given below trace back to one sample, sequenced in a study of blood T cells in healthy people across ages. It was with a sample-barcoded 5' primer and a J-beta primer mix that a second PCR of about 6 to 12 cycles was run. TCRdb re-derived calls from the 5' RACE reads in MiXCR, one entry per CDR3 protein. The table records hundreds of thousands of distinct CDR3 sequences, approximately 30% of them present only once. Sequencing was performed on blood. Receptors were obtained from a woman aged 80 or older in good health.

The table lists this clonotype with many counts. This chain joins TRBV4-2 and TRBJ2-3; TRBD1 aligns across 12 bases. Germline V gene data show CDR1 as LGHNA and CDR2 as YNFKEQ. The CDR3 extends over 18 amino acids. V was pared by 2 bases and J by 4 bases, with 10 bases of the junction left unmatched. DNA for the CDR3: TGTGCCAGCAGCCAAAACACCCGGGGACAGGGGGCTGCAGATACGCAGTATTTT. This gives the protein CASSQNTRGQGAADTQYF.

The chain recombines TRBV7-9 with TRBJ1-1; the D gene is possibly TRBD1 (5 bases). CDR3 length equals 14 residues. Trimming removed 4 bases at V and 2 bases at J, with 11 bases between. CDR1 and CDR2 from the germline V gene are SEHNR and FQNEAQ (reference sequence). The CDR3 bases are TGTGCCAGCAGCTGGGGCAATATAAACACTGAAGCTTTCTTT. Translation gives CASSWGNINTEAFF.

This clonotype was seen only a few times. The chain carries TRBV4-2 and TRBJ1-1, with D unresolved. CDR3 length equals 18 residues. CDR1 LGHNA and CDR2 YNFKEQ come from the germline V gene. The V gene lost 1 base and the J gene lost 0 bases, with 18 bases spanning the gap. The CDR3 sequence is CASSQAIGLRTVNTEAFF. CDR3 DNA: TGTGCCAGCAGCCAAGCGATAGGCCTCCGAACCGTGAACACTGAAGCTTTCTTT.

This clonotype was seen at least ten times. The genes are TRBV7-9 and TRBJ1-1; D is possibly TRBD1 (5 bases). Trimming removed 0 bases from V and 10 bases from J, with 15 bases in between. The CDR3 contains 14 residues. The V gene's germline CDR1 is SEHNR and CDR2 FQNEAQ (reference sequence). The CDR3, as DNA: TGTGCCAGCAGCTTAGCCAGTACCCATGGGGGAGCTTTCTTT. Translating gives CASSLASTHGGAFF. Full variable domain (missing parts from reference TRBV7-9 and TRBJ1-1): DTGVSQNPRHKITKRGQNVTFRCDPISEHNRLYWYRQTLGQGPEFLTYFQNEAQLEKSRLLSDRFSAERPKGSFSTLEIQRTEQGDSAMYLCASSLASTHGGAFFGQGTRLTVV.

This clonotype has at least ten counts. The chain joins TRBV10-3 to TRBJ1-2; 10 bases align to TRBD1. Germline loops: CDR1 ENHRY, CDR2 SYGVKD. Trimming removed 8 bases from V and 6 bases from J; junction bases left unmatched: 9. This CDR3 has 14 amino acids. The DNA of the CDR3 is TGTGCCATCGGAACGGGACAGGGGATAGATGGCTACACCTTC. This translates into CAIGTGQGIDGYTF.

This clonotype showed up many times. The rearrangement joins TRBV5-1 to TRBJ1-1; D is undetermined. V was cut by 4 bases and J by 0 bases, with 13 bases left in between. CDR1 and CDR2 (germline): SGHRS, YFSETQ. This CDR3 is 15 amino acids long. The CDR3 DNA follows: TGCGCCAGCAGCATCGAGATCCGCATGAACACTGAAGCTTTCTTT. Protein: CASSIEIRMNTEAFF.

The chain combines TRBV29-1 with TRBJ2-3, with D perhaps matching TRBD2 (6 bases). With 1 base removed from V and 6 bases from J, the gap between germline ends came to 29 bases. This CDR3 has 19 amino acids. Per the germline V gene, CDR1 is SQVTM and CDR2 is ANQGSEA. The CDR3 loop reads CSVEGTIVAGLVSADTQYF. The CDR3 DNA reads TGCAGCGTTGAAGGCACCATTGTGGCGGGATTGGTCAGTGCGGATACGCAGTATTTT.

This clonotype appeared once. This clone may be a read error of a much larger clone one base away. This rearrangement joins TRBV9 to TRBJ2-7; 7 bases align to TRBD1. CDR3 length: 14 residues. Per germline, CDR1 SGDLS and CDR2 YYNGEE. Trimming took 6 bases from V and 3 from J; bases not matched to a gene: 9. The CDR3 coding sequence is TGTGCCAGCACTCCGAGACAGGGTAGCTACGAGCAGTACTTC. This gives the protein CASTPRQGSYEQYF.

This clonotype was recorded many times. The chain uses TRBV7-8 and TRBJ1-1, with no clear D. V lost 5 bases and J 11 bases, leaving 12 bases between the germline ends. The CDR3 sequence is 11 residues long. Germline V lookup: CDR1 SGHVS, CDR2 FQNEAQ. The CDR3 coding sequence is TGTGCCAGCAGCCTCGATTCCGGGGCTTTCTTT. This translates into CASSLDSGAFF.

This clonotype has at least ten counts. The chain links TRBV5-6 to TRBJ2-5; a possible D gene is TRBD1 (5 bases). Looked up from germline, CDR1 is SGHDT and CDR2 is YYEEEE. This CDR3 contains 16 residues. V gave up 1 base and J gave up 5 bases, with 18 bases separating them. The CDR3 sequence is CASSLSTGRAIETQYF. The CDR3, as DNA: TGTGCCAGCAGCTTGAGTACGGGCAGGGCGATCGAGACCCAGTACTTC.

Many counts were recorded for this clonotype. A much more abundant neighbour one base away suggests this may be a read error. The V call is TRBV5-6, the J call TRBJ2-5; D uncertain. Germline CDR1 is SGHDT and CDR2 is YYEEEE. CDR3 length equals 12 residues. V lost 0 bases and J lost 11, with 11 bases in between. The CDR3 is CASSLAWREQYF. Here the CDR3 DNA reads TGTGCCAGCAGCTTGGCCTGGCGTGAGCAGTACTTC.

V usage is TRBV20-1 and J usage is TRBJ2-3, with D possibly matching TRBD1 (5 bases). V lost 4 bases and J lost 0, with 14 bases in between. Germline-derived CDR1 and CDR2 are DFQATT and SNEGSKA (reference sequence). The CDR3 is made up of 15 amino acids. CDR3 nucleotides: TGCAGTGCTACCCAGGGATTCCTTAGCACAGATACGCAGTATTTT. Its translation is CSATQGFLSTDTQYF.

Worth noting for this clonotype: One base away lies a much larger clone, so this may be a sequencing read error. V gene TRBV28 combines with J gene TRBJ2-4; 7 bases are a match to TRBD1. The J call may be incorrect, as the DNA end agrees better with TRBJ2-7. CDR1 and CDR2 (germline): MDHEN, SYDVKM. The CDR3 loop spans 14 amino acids. CDR3 nucleotide sequence: TGTGCCAGCAACTCCGGGACAGAGGTCTACGAGCAGTACTTC. Translating gives CASNSGTEVYEQYF.

This clonotype has ten or more counts. The J gene is TRBJ1-2, the V gene TRBV7-2; D uncertain. The V gene lost 1 base and the J gene lost 0 bases, with 6 bases spanning the gap. Germline CDR1 and CDR2: SGHTA and FQGNSA. There are 14 residues in the CDR3. The CDR3 here is CASSLVGTNYGYTF. In DNA, the CDR3 is TGTGCCAGCAGCTTAGTTGGGACTAACTATGGCTACACCTTC.

A note on this clonotype: This could be a read error, since a much larger clone is one nucleotide away. Given the absence of the conserved phenylalanine or tryptophan at the CDR3 end, a read error is likely. The rearrangement uses TRBV6-6 and TRBJ2-7; the D call may be TRBD1 or TRBD2 (5 bases each). Germline V CDR1 and CDR2: MNHNY, SVGAGI (reference sequence). The V gene lost 2 bases and the J gene lost 6 bases, with 17 bases spanning the gap. The CDR3 extends over 15 amino acids. The CDR3 loop is CASSYGDPSLSEQYC. The CDR3 DNA reads TGTGCCAGCAGTTACGGGGACCCCTCCTTAAGCGAGCAGTACTGC.

This clonotype was recorded only once. This chain joins TRBV5-1 and TRBJ2-1, with D uncertain. Per the germline V gene, CDR1 is SGHRS and CDR2 is YFSETQ. V was clipped by 4 bases and J by 8 bases, with 16 bases between them. This CDR3 is 14 amino acids long. CDR3 sequence: CASSARPASDEQFF. For the CDR3, the DNA is TGCGCCAGCAGCGCCCGACCAGCGTCCGATGAGCAGTTCTTC.

The chain recombines TRBV27 with TRBJ2-7, with TRBD1 matching 7 bases. Germline V CDR1 and CDR2: MNHEY, SMNVEV (reference sequence). The V segment lost 2 bases and the J segment 2 bases; nucleotides outside the gene matches: 6. The CDR3 totals 15 residues. The chain's CDR3 is CASSLTGDRTYEQYF. In nucleotides, the CDR3 is TGTGCCAGCAGTTTAACCGGGGACAGAACCTACGAGCAGTACTTC.

As to this clonotype: A clone one base away is much larger, so this may be a read error. The rearrangement uses TRBV21-1 and TRBJ2-7; the table's D call, TRBD1, was not checked against the DNA. TRBV21-1 is a known pseudogene. The CDR3 length is 15 residues. The CDR3 loop reads CASSMGTGVSYEQYF. As DNA, the CDR3 is TGTGCCAGCAGCATGGGGACAGGGGTTAGCTACGAGCAGTACTTC.

This clonotype was detected many times. The V and J genes are TRBV12-3 or TRBV12-4 and TRBJ2-1; weak D call: TRBD1 (6 bases). The germline V and J ends were trimmed by 11 bases and 5 bases, with 19 bases remaining between them. The CDR3 has 14 amino acids. This CDR3 is CASSGTPLHNEQFF. The CDR3 DNA reads as TGTGCCTCATCCGGGACACCGCTACACAATGAGCAGTTCTTC.

This clonotype was picked up many times. The V and J genes are TRBV2 and TRBJ2-7, with 8 nucleotides matching TRBD1. CDR3 length: 15 amino acids. J gave up 4 bases and V 2 bases, and 7 bases lay outside the gene matches. The V gene's germline CDR1 is SNHLY and CDR2 FYNNEI. CDR3 in amino acids: CASSEPQGALYEQYF. For the CDR3, the DNA is TGTGCCAGCAGTGAACCGCAGGGGGCTCTGTACGAGCAGTACTTC. Full variable domain (rest looked up from reference TRBV2 and TRBJ2-7): EPEVTQTPSHQVTQMGQEVILRCVPISNHLYFYWYRQILGQKVEFLVSFYNNEISEKSEIFDDQFSVERPDGSNFTLKIRSTKLEDSAMYFCASSEPQGALYEQYFGPGTRLTVT.